The 12 T cell receptor beta chains reported below all come from one sample, sequenced in a study of shared clonotypes between healthy human individuals. The table came from immunoSEQ multiplex PCR; TCRdb's copy has only in-frame clones and leaves some out. Of 2 million to 2.5 million clones in the sample, 93% were seen once. Sequences were obtained from naive CD4+ T cells from PBMCs. Subset in this sample: CD45RA+ positively selected. The receptors stem from a man in his late teens or twenties in good health. Some clones in this sample may be carry-over from other donors' samples.

V is TRBV6-5 and J is TRBJ2-5; TRBD2 matches 13 bases. The CDR3 has 15 residues. The junction had 4 bases not matched to a gene; V was cut back by 3 bases and J by 6 bases. From germline, CDR1 is MNHEY and CDR2 SVGAGI. The CDR3, as DNA: TGTGCCAGCAGTTATCGGACTAGCGGGAGAAAGACCCAGTACTTC. Its protein is CASSYRTSGRKTQYF.

The genes are TRBV4-1 and TRBJ2-1, with 7 bases aligning to TRBD2. Germline-derived CDR1 and CDR2 are MGHRA and YSYEKL. Trimming at V came to 0 bases and at J to 4 bases, leaving 12 bases not matched to a gene. The CDR3 runs 18 residues. DNA of the CDR3: TGCGCCAGCAGCCAAGATATCATCGGGAGGAGCCCTTACAATGAGCAGTTCTTC. Its protein product is CASSQDIIGRSPYNEQFF.

The chain couples TRBV27 to TRBJ2-3; D is uncertain. V was clipped by 0 bases and J by 14 bases, with 9 bases between them. The CDR3 consists of 11 residues. CDR1 MNHEY and CDR2 SMNVEV come from the germline V gene (reference sequence). CDR3 amino acids: CASSLSSRWYF. The CDR3 DNA follows: TGTGCCAGCAGTTTATCCTCGCGTTGGTATTTT.

The chain has TRBV29-1 and TRBJ2-6, with TRBD1 as a possible D gene (6 bases). Germline V lookup: CDR1 SQVTM, CDR2 ANQGSEA. V dropped 2 bases and J dropped 2 bases, with 7 bases sitting between them. This CDR3 has 14 residues. The CDR3 is CSVEQGTGANVLTF. DNA of the CDR3: TGCAGCGTTGAACAGGGGACTGGGGCCAACGTCCTGACTTTC.

The table lists this clone with a count of one. This chain links TRBV9 with TRBJ1-2; no clear D gene. V was trimmed by 0 bases and J by 2 bases, leaving 2 bases between them. Germline-derived CDR1 and CDR2 are SGDLS and YYNGEE. CDR3 length: 12 amino acids. The CDR3 sequence: CASSVVNYGYTF. CDR3 bases: TGTGCCAGCAGCGTAGTCAACTATGGCTACACCTTC.

This rearrangement joins TRBV13 to TRBJ2-1, with 10 bases that match TRBD2. Germline V gene lookup returns CDR1 PRHDT and CDR2 FYEKMQ (reference sequence). This CDR3 is 15 amino acids long. V gave up 5 bases and J gave up 3 bases; unmatched junction bases: 4. Written as DNA, the CDR3 is TGTGCCAGCAGCCCGGGACTAGCGCACTACAATGAGCAGTTCTTC. This codes for CASSPGLAHYNEQFF.

This chain joins TRBV2 and TRBJ2-3, with D possibly being TRBD2 (5 bases). Germline V CDR1 and CDR2: SNHLY, FYNNEI. This CDR3 comprises 14 residues. The V end lost 4 bases, the J end lost 2 bases, and 10 bases lay between the germline ends. The CDR3 reads CASSVEGFTDTQYF. CDR3 nucleotides: TGTGCCAGCAGTGTAGAGGGATTCACAGATACGCAGTATTTT. The complete variable domain, with remaining parts taken from reference TRBV2 and TRBJ2-3, reads EPEVTQTPSHQVTQMGQEVILRCVPISNHLYFYWYRQILGQKVEFLVSFYNNEISEKSEIFDDQFSVERPDGSNFTLKIRSTKLEDSAMYFCASSVEGFTDTQYFGPGTRLTVL.

V gene TRBV5-8 combines with J gene TRBJ2-5, with D uncertain. Trimming cost V 0 bases and J 5 bases, with 11 bases left between them. Looked up from germline, CDR1 is SGHTS and CDR2 is YDEGEE. The CDR3 is made up of 14 amino acids. CDR3 sequence reads: CASSLGQSQETQYF. DNA of the CDR3: TGTGCCAGCAGCTTGGGGCAGTCGCAGGAGACCCAGTACTTC.

The genes are TRBV19 and TRBJ2-1; D unresolved. The germline V gene encodes CDR1 LNHDA and CDR2 SQIVND (reference sequence). V gave up 2 bases and J gave up 0 bases, with 8 bases separating them. The CDR3 is 15 residues long. CDR3 DNA: TGTGCCAGTAGTATATCGCTAGGCTCCTACAATGAGCAGTTCTTC. This translates into CASSISLGSYNEQFF.

This chain uses TRBV5-1 with TRBJ2-7; 11 positions agree with TRBD2. Trimming took 7 bases from V and 4 from J; bases not matched to a gene: 7. CDR1 and CDR2 (germline): SGHRS, YFSETQ. The CDR3 covers 14 residues. The CDR3 region is CASGRGLAAYEQYF. CDR3 DNA sequence: TGCGCCAGCGGACGGGGACTAGCGGCGTACGAGCAGTACTTC.

The chain employs TRBV23-1 and TRBJ1-2, with D tentatively TRBD1 (5 bases). TRBV23-1 is annotated as an ORF whose role is uncertain. Trimming shortened V by 3 bases and J by 2 bases, and 19 bases separated the two germline ends. The CDR3 is 17 amino acids. This CDR3 is CASSHGFRERVNYGYTF. The CDR3 coding sequence is TGCGCCAGCAGTCACGGTTTCAGGGAGAGGGTAAACTATGGCTACACCTTC.

The chain carries TRBV28 and TRBJ2-7; possible D gene TRBD2, 7 bases. The V and J ends lost 2 bases and 4 bases respectively, with 15 bases between them. The CDR3 loop spans 15 amino acids. The V gene's germline CDR1 is MDHEN and CDR2 SYDVKM. The CDR3 sequence: CASSLGEAGQYEQYF. DNA of the CDR3: TGTGCCAGCAGTTTAGGGGAAGCGGGACAATACGAGCAGTACTTC.